Shown below are 30 T cell receptor beta chains from a single sample sequenced in a study of control samples from healthy donors and cancer patients. Measured with immunoSEQ multiplex PCR; TCRdb has only the in-frame clones, and not every one. This table holds about 86,000 clones, approximately 95% found once. The sequenced sample consisted of blood. The receptor source for this set is a woman aged 25 to 39 in good health.

The chain employs TRBV5-1 and TRBJ1-1; 7 nucleotides agree with TRBD1. Germline CDR1 reads SGHRS; CDR2 reads YFSETQ. Trimming removed 4 bases from V and 0 bases from J; junction bases left unmatched: 9. This CDR3 spans 16 amino acids. CDR3 sequence: CASSLKPGQLNTEAFF. In nucleotides, the CDR3 is TGCGCCAGCAGCCTGAAACCGGGACAGTTGAACACTGAAGCTTTCTTT.

This clone is a singleton in its sample. This rearrangement joins TRBV5-6 to TRBJ1-2, with 10 bases identical to TRBD1. In germline, CDR1 is SGHDT, CDR2 YYEEEE. CDR3 length: 15 amino acids. The V and J ends lost 4 bases and 7 bases, in that order; junction bases with no gene match: 10. CDR3 amino acids: CASSRGDRGGAGYTF. CDR3 sequence (DNA): TGTGCCAGCAGCAGGGGGGACAGGGGAGGTGCTGGCTACACCTTC. The full variable domain, in which reference TRBV5-6 and TRBJ1-2 provide the parts outside the CDR3, is DAGVTQSPTHLIKTRGQQVTLRCSPKSGHDTVSWYQQALGQGPQFIFQYYEEEERQRGNFPDRFSGHQFPNYSSELNVNALLLGDSALYLCASSRGDRGGAGYTFGSGTRLTVV.

The chain links TRBV24-1 to TRBJ2-1; TRBD1 matches 11 bases. Trimming cost V 3 bases and J 5 bases; bases outside gene matches: 5. This CDR3 is built from 16 residues. Germline V gives CDR1 KGHDR, CDR2 SFDVKD. CDR3 DNA: TGTGCCACCAGTGATCTGGGACAGGGGGTGGACAATGAGCAGTTCTTC. Protein: CATSDLGQGVDNEQFF.

The chain combines TRBV5-3 with TRBJ1-5; no clear D gene. TRBV5-3 is reported as an ORF; its role is uncertain. The CDR3 extends over 18 amino acids. The V gene lost 4 bases and the J gene lost 0 bases, with 20 bases spanning the gap. For the CDR3, the DNA is TGTGCCAGAAGCCTCATGGGCTGGTCGGAAGATAGCAATCAGCCCCAGCATTTT. This sequence encodes CARSLMGWSEDSNQPQHF.

The chain is built from TRBV7-9 and TRBJ1-5; D might be TRBD1 (6 bases). With 3 bases removed from V and 3 bases from J, the gap between germline ends came to 21 bases. This CDR3 has 18 residues. Germline CDR1 and CDR2: SEHNR and FQNEAQ (reference sequence). CDR3 sequence reads: CASSFAPTGPPYNQPQHF. In nucleotides, the CDR3 is TGTGCCAGCAGCTTTGCCCCCACAGGGCCTCCCTACAATCAGCCCCAGCATTTT. Full variable domain (missing parts from reference TRBV7-9 and TRBJ1-5): DTGVSQNPRHKITKRGQNVTFRCDPISEHNRLYWYRQTLGQGPEFLTYFQNEAQLEKSRLLSDRFSAERPKGSFSTLEIQRTEQGDSAMYLCASSFAPTGPPYNQPQHFGDGTRLSIL.

Turning to this clone: The junction differs from germline at one of its ends, possibly a read error. V usage is TRBV7-3 and J usage is TRBJ1-1; D not certain. The CDR3 covers 15 residues. CDR1 and CDR2 from the germline V gene are SGHTA and FQGTGA. The CDR3 reads CASRLNGQMNTEAFF. The CDR3 bases are TGTGCCAGCAGATTAAACGGCCAGATGAACACTGAAGCTTTCTTT.

This sequence joins TRBV3-1 (or the pseudogene TRBV3-2) and TRBJ2-2, with a weak D call TRBD2 (6 bases). The germline CDR1 and CDR2 sequences are LGHDT and YNNKEL (reference sequence). This CDR3 has 17 amino acids. The V and J ends lost 4 bases and 6 bases respectively, with 21 bases between them. The CDR3 nucleotides are TGTGCCAGCAGCCCCCTGGGGGGAGGACCTCTCGCCGGGGAGCTGTTTTTT. Protein sequence: CASSPLGGGPLAGELFF.

This clone was observed once. Relative to the germline gene, one junction end is altered; a read error may explain this. This rearrangement joins TRBV7-2 to TRBJ2-5; D uncertain. The CDR3 contains 16 residues. Germline V lookup: CDR1 SGHTA, CDR2 FQGNSA. CDR3 sequence reads: CASSLGGQTVQGTQYF. DNA of the CDR3: TGTGCCAGCAGCTTAGGTGGGCAGACTGTCCAAGGGACCCAGTACTTC.

The chain couples TRBV6-5 to TRBJ1-2; D not resolved. Germline loops: CDR1 MNHEY, CDR2 SVGAGI. The V gene lost 7 bases and the J gene lost 5 bases, with 14 bases spanning the gap. There are 13 residues in the CDR3. In DNA form, the CDR3 reads TGTGCCAGCACTATGACAAAGGGTTATGGCTACACCTTC. Translation gives CASTMTKGYGYTF.

The genes are TRBV10-3 and TRBJ1-1; 7 bases match TRBD1. Per germline, CDR1 ENHRY and CDR2 SYGVKD. J was trimmed by 2 bases and V by 6 bases; bases with no gene match: 6. The CDR3 spans 14 residues. Here the CDR3 reads CAISSGQANTEAFF. Written as DNA, the CDR3 is TGTGCCATCAGCTCCGGACAGGCAAACACTGAAGCTTTCTTT.

This chain joins TRBV2 and TRBJ1-5; D remains unclear. The germline gives CDR1 SNHLY, CDR2 FYNNEI. Trimming pared 5 bases from V and 2 bases from J, leaving 10 bases between. The CDR3 is 14 residues long. CDR3 amino acids: CASSKEEGNQPQHF. CDR3 nucleotide sequence: TGTGCCAGCAGTAAGGAGGAGGGCAATCAGCCCCAGCATTTT.

This chain joins TRBV3-1 (or the pseudogene TRBV3-2) and TRBJ2-7; D not resolved. Germline values: CDR1 LGHDT, CDR2 YNNKEL (reference sequence). The CDR3 extends over 15 amino acids. V shed 1 base and J shed 0 bases, with 10 bases lying between them. The CDR3, as DNA: TGTGCCAGCAGCCAAGGCCCTAATTACTCCTACGAGCAGTACTTC. Translating gives CASSQGPNYSYEQYF.

The chain recombines TRBV2 with TRBJ1-5, with a weak D call TRBD1 (5 bases). Germline CDR1 and CDR2: SNHLY and FYNNEI. V gave up 7 bases and J gave up 7 bases, with 11 bases separating them. The CDR3 totals 12 residues. The CDR3 nucleotides read TGTGCCAGCAAATGGGGGAACCAGCCCCAGCATTTT. Residues: CASKWGNQPQHF. Full variable domain (missing parts from reference TRBV2 and TRBJ1-5): EPEVTQTPSHQVTQMGQEVILRCVPISNHLYFYWYRQILGQKVEFLVSFYNNEISEKSEIFDDQFSVERPDGSNFTLKIRSTKLEDSAMYFCASKWGNQPQHFGDGTRLSIL.

The rearrangement joins TRBV30 to TRBJ2-2, with a weak D call TRBD1 (5 bases). V was pared by 0 bases and J by 1 base, with 12 bases between. The germline CDR1 and CDR2 sequences are GTSNPN and SVGIG (reference sequence). The CDR3 is made up of 16 amino acids. CDR3 amino acids: CAWSVDSSLNTGELFF. DNA of the CDR3: TGTGCCTGGAGTGTAGACAGCTCTTTGAACACCGGGGAGCTGTTTTTT.

This clone appeared once. The V and J genes are TRBV3-1 (or the pseudogene TRBV3-2) and TRBJ1-4; TRBD1 agrees at 7 bases. The germline gives CDR1 LGHDT, CDR2 YNNKEL (reference sequence). V trimming: 4 bases; J trimming: 4 bases; junction bases outside the gene matches: 12. This CDR3 comprises 17 residues. The CDR3 sequence: CASSLAPWDRFNEKLFF. The CDR3 nucleotides read TGTGCCAGCAGCCTCGCCCCGTGGGACAGATTTAATGAAAAACTGTTTTTT.

V is TRBV10-2 and J is TRBJ1-6; no definite D call. V lost 3 bases, J lost 6 bases, and 9 bases lay in between. Germline CDR1 and CDR2: WSHSY and SAAADI. The CDR3 loop spans 14 amino acids. This chain's CDR3 is CASSESRFNSPLHF. The CDR3 nucleotides are TGCGCCAGCAGTGAATCCCGATTTAATTCACCCCTCCACTTT.

The chain employs TRBV18 and TRBJ1-4, with D possibly being TRBD1 (5 bases). Germline CDR1 is KGHSH and CDR2 is LQKENI. V dropped 2 bases and J dropped 4 bases, with 11 bases sitting between them. CDR3 length equals 15 residues. The CDR3 reads CASSPGGTSNEKLFF. The CDR3 bases are TGTGCCAGCTCACCAGGCGGGACCAGTAATGAAAAACTGTTTTTT.

The chain has TRBV3-1 (or the pseudogene TRBV3-2) and TRBJ2-5; 8 bases are shared with TRBD2. Germline V CDR1 and CDR2: LGHDT, YNNKEL (reference sequence). The V segment lost 0 bases and the J segment 5 bases; nucleotides outside the gene matches: 14. This CDR3 contains 18 residues. The CDR3: CASSQEGGWTGGLETQYF. The CDR3 DNA sequence: TGTGCCAGCAGCCAAGAGGGAGGATGGACGGGGGGGCTGGAGACCCAGTACTTC.

The genes are TRBV7-9 and TRBJ1-2; D uncertain. This CDR3 region has 12 residues. CDR1 is SEHNR and CDR2 is FQNEAQ in the germline V gene (reference sequence). Trimming removed 3 bases at V and 8 bases at J, with 10 bases between. The CDR3 nucleotides are TGTGCCAGCAGCTTTGCCCGCTCAGGCTACACCTTC. Encoded protein: CASSFARSGYTF.

The V gene is TRBV10-3, the J gene TRBJ2-1, with 7 bases that match TRBD1. The V gene end was trimmed by 5 bases and the J gene end by 7 bases; junction bases not matched to a gene: 5. Germline lookup yields CDR1 ENHRY and CDR2 SYGVKD. The CDR3 has 13 residues. The CDR3 sequence is CAISTGVRNEQFF. In nucleotides, the CDR3 is TGTGCCATCAGTACAGGGGTCAGGAATGAGCAGTTCTTC.

CDR3 nucleotides: TGTGCCAGCAGGAGGACAGTTTGGGACACTGAAGCTTTCTTT. Translated, it gives CASRRTVWDTEAFF. The chain links TRBV6-5 to TRBJ1-1; TRBD1 is a possible D gene (6 bases). Trimming took 6 bases from V and 3 from J, leaving 14 bases between them. The CDR3 consists of 14 residues. Germline CDR1 MNHEY, CDR2 SVGAGI.

J is TRBJ2-5 and V is TRBV6-1, with TRBD1 matching over 9 bases. The CDR3 has 17 amino acids. V dropped 2 bases and J dropped 1; count of bases not matched to a gene: 8. CDR1 is MNHNS, CDR2 SASEGT, per germline. The CDR3 loop is CASSETGGHFLQETQYF. The CDR3 DNA follows: TGTGCCAGCAGTGAAACAGGGGGCCATTTCCTCCAAGAGACCCAGTACTTC.

The rearrangement joins TRBV29-1 to TRBJ2-7; TRBD2 agrees at 13 bases. Germline-derived CDR1 and CDR2 are SQVTM and ANQGSEA. V shed 2 bases, J shed 4 bases, and the junction held 2 bases outside the gene matches. This CDR3 spans 14 amino acids. CDR3 region: CSVERLAGGYEQYF. CDR3 DNA: TGCAGCGTTGAAAGACTAGCGGGGGGTTACGAGCAGTACTTC.

CDR3 region: CASSPTIISSTDTQYF. DNA for the CDR3: TGCGCCAGCAGTCCTACCATCATAAGTAGCACAGATACGCAGTATTTT. V is TRBV10-2 and J is TRBJ2-3; no reliable D call. The CDR3 extends over 16 amino acids. Germline V gives CDR1 WSHSY, CDR2 SAAADI. Trimming stripped 5 bases from V and 0 bases from J, with 15 bases between.

The chain uses TRBV4-1 and TRBJ1-4, with D tentatively TRBD1 (5 bases). Deletions cut 0 bases from V and 8 bases from J, with 13 bases between. In germline, CDR1 is MGHRA, CDR2 YSYEKL. This CDR3 contains 15 residues. In DNA, the CDR3 is TGCGCCAGCAGCCAAGAGGGGACGGGGAAAGAAAAACTGTTTTTT. It specifies CASSQEGTGKEKLFF.

The rearrangement uses TRBV30 and TRBJ1-2; D remains unclear. Between the trimmed V and J ends, which lost 1 base and 1 base, there was a span of 7 bases. Germline CDR1 and CDR2: GTSNPN and SVGIG (reference sequence). The CDR3 has 13 amino acids. The DNA of the CDR3 is TGTGCCTGGAGTGAACAGATTAACTATGGCTACACCTTC. This sequence encodes CAWSEQINYGYTF.

The V call is TRBV7-8, the J call TRBJ1-5, with 8 positions matching TRBD1. V dropped 5 bases and J dropped 0; count of bases not matched to a gene: 12. CDR3 length equals 18 residues. CDR1 is SGHVS and CDR2 is FQNEAQ in the germline V gene. CDR3 sequence: CASSPSGQVTYSNQPQHF. The CDR3 DNA follows: TGTGCCAGCAGCCCGTCGGGACAGGTGACATATAGCAATCAGCCCCAGCATTTT.

This chain connects TRBV9 to TRBJ2-5; TRBD1 matches at 10 bases. Trimming at V came to 3 bases and at J to 4 bases, leaving 9 bases not matched to a gene. Looked up from germline, CDR1 is SGDLS and CDR2 is YYNGEE. The CDR3 is 16 amino acids. The CDR3: CASSAGTGALTETQYF. The CDR3 region has the DNA TGTGCCAGCAGCGCCGGGACAGGGGCACTCACAGAGACCCAGTACTTC.

The J gene is TRBJ1-2, the V gene TRBV19; TRBD1 matches at 8 bases. The germline gives CDR1 LNHDA, CDR2 SQIVND (reference sequence). The CDR3 spans 12 residues. The V gene end was trimmed by 6 bases and the J gene end by 8 bases; junction bases not matched to a gene: 5. The CDR3 spells CASSLTGGGYTF. For the CDR3, the DNA is TGTGCCAGTAGCCTCACAGGGGGAGGCTACACCTTC.

V is TRBV5-4 and J is TRBJ1-1; possibly TRBD1 for D (5 bases). Germline V CDR1 and CDR2: SGHNT, YYREEE (reference sequence). V gave up 3 bases and J gave up 1 base, with 13 bases separating them. This CDR3 has 15 amino acids. CDR3: CASSSPGLSNTEAFF. Here the CDR3 DNA reads TGTGCCAGCAGCTCCCCGGGACTCTCGAACACTGAAGCTTTCTTT.